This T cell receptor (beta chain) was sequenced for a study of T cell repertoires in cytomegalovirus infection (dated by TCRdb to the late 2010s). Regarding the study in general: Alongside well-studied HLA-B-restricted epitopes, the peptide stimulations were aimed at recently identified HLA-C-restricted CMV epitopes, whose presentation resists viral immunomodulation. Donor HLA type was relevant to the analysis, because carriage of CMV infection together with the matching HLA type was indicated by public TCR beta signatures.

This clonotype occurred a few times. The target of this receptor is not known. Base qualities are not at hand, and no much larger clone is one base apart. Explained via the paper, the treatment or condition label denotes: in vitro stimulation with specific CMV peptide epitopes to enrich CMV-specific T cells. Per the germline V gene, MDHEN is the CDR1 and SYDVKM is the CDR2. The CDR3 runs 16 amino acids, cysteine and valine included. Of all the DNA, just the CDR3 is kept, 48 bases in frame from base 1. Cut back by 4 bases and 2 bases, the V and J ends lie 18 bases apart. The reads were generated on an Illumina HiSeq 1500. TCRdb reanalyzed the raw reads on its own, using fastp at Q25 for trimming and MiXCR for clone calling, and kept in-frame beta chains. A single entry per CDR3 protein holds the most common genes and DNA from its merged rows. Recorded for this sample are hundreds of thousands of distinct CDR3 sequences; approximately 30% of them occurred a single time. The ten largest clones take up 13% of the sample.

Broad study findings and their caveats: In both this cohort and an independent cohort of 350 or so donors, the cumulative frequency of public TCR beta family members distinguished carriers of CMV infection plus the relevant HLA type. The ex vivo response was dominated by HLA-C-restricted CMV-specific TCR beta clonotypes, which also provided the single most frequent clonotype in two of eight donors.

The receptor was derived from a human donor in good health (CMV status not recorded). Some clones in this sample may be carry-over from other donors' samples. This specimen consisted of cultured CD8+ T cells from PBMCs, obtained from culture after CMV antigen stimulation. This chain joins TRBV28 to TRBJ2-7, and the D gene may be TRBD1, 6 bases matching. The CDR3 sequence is CASSSSLDSDTYEQYV. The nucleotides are TGTGCCAGCAGTTCCTCCTTGGACAGTGACACCTACGAGCAGTACGTC.